The clone carrying this TCR beta chain came up a few times. Its target is not known. This entry belongs to a study of identical twins. Overall study results and limits: Beta clonotypes that were abundant in cord blood contained fewer insertions, a pattern absent from memory repertoires. There was more out-of-frame TCR alpha sharing in monozygotic twins than models estimated.

This CDR3 spans 17 amino acids. Trimming removed 0 bases at V and 3 bases at J, with 20 bases between. Germline values: CDR1 DFQATT, CDR2 SNEGSKA (reference sequence). Each CDR3 protein gets one entry after TCRdb re-called the 5' RACE reads with MiXCR. The data contain roughly 720,000 distinct CDR3 sequences, roughly 18% of them seen just once; the ten biggest clones take up under 15%. This sample was also put to use in a study of T cells expressing NK-cell markers. Per that study: The study found dominant NKG2C+ clonotypes at 1.0-7.0% of CD8+ T cells in five or six donors.

This receptor was obtained from a young woman in good health. This chain uses TRBV20-1 with TRBJ1-2, with D uncertain. Specimen: PBMCs. The chain's CDR3 is CSARDLVGKVRHYGYTF. The CDR3 DNA sequence: TGCAGTGCTAGAGATCTTGTGGGGAAGGTCCGCCACTATGGCTACACCTTC.